This record concerns one T cell receptor (beta chain) sequence. The data were obtained in a study of shared clonotypes between healthy human individuals. TCRdb's copy holds only in-frame clones and misses some; the assay was immunoSEQ multiplex PCR. The data hold 950,000 to 1,100,000 clones, with 65% to 75% observed a single time. The clonotype was recovered from a young man in good health. The sample comprised memory CD4+ T cells sorted from blood. As for subset: CD45RA-negative fraction.

The CDR3: CASSVLVFGYEQYF. The CDR3 bases are TGTGCCAGCAGTGTACTAGTGTTTGGCTACGAGCAGTACTTC. V gene TRBV6-1 combines with J gene TRBJ2-7; weak D call: TRBD2 (5 bases). Germline V gene lookup returns CDR1 MNHNS and CDR2 SASEGT. V shed 4 bases and J shed 3 bases, with 13 bases lying between them. The CDR3 is made up of 14 amino acids.